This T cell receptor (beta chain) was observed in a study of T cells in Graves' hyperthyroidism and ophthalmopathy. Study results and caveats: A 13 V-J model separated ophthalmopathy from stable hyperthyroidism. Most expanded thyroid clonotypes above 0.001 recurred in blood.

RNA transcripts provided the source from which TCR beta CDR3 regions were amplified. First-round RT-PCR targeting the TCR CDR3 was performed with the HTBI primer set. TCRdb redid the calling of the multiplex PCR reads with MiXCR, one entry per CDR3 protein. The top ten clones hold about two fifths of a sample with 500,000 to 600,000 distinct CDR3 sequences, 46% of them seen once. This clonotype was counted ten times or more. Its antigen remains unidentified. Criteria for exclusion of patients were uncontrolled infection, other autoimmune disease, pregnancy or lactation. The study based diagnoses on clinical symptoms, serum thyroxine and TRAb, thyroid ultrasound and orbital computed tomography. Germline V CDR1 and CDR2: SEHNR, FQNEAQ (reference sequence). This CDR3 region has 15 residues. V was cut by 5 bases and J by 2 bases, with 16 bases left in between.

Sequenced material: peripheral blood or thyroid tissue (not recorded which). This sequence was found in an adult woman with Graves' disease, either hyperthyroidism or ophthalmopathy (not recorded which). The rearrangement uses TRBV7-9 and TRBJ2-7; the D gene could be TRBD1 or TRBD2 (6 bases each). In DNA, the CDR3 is TGTGCCAGCAGCCCCGGGAGCAGGGGTCCCTACGAGCAGTACTTC. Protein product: CASSPGSRGPYEQYF.